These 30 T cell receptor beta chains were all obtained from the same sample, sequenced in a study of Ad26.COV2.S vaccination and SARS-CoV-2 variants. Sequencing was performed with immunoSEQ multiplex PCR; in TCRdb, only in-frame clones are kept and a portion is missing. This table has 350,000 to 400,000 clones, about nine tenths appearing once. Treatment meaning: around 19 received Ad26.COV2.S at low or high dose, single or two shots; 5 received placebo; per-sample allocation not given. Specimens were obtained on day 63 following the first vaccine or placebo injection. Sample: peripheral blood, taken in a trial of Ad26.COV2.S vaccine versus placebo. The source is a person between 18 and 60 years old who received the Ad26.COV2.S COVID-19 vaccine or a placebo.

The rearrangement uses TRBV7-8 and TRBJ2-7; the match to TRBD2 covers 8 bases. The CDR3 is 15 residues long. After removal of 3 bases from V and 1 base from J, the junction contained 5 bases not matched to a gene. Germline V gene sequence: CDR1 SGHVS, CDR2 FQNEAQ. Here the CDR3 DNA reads TGTGCCAGCAGCTTGCCGGGGGGGCCTTCCTACGAGCAGTACTTC. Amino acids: CASSLPGGPSYEQYF. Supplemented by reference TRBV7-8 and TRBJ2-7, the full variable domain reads GAGVSQSPRYKVAKRGQDVALRCDPISGHVSLFWYQQALGQGPEFLTYFQNEAQLDKSGLPSDRFFAERPEGSVSTLKIQRTQQEDSAVYLCASSLPGGPSYEQYFGPGTRLTVT.

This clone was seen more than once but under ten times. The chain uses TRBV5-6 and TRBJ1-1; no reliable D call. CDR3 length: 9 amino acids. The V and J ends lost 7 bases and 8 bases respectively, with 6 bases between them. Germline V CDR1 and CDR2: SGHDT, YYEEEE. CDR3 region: CASCKEAFF. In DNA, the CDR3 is TGTGCCAGCTGCAAAGAAGCTTTCTTT. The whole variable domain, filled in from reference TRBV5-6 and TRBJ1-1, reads DAGVTQSPTHLIKTRGQQVTLRCSPKSGHDTVSWYQQALGQGPQFIFQYYEEEERQRGNFPDRFSGHQFPNYSSELNVNALLLGDSALYLCASCKEAFFGQGTRLTVV.

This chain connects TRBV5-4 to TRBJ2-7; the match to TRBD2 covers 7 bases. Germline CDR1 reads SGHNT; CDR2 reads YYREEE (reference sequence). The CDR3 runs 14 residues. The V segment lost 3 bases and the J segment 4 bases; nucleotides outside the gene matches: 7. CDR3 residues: CASSWGGTTYEQYF. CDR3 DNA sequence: TGTGCCAGCAGCTGGGGGGGGACCACTTACGAGCAGTACTTC.

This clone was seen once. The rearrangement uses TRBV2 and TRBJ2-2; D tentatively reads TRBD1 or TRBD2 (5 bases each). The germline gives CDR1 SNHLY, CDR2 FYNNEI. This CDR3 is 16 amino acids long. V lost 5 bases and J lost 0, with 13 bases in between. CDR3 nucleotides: TGTGCCAGCAGTAGGGACCGGGTTCCGAACACCGGGGAGCTGTTTTTT. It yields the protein CASSRDRVPNTGELFF.

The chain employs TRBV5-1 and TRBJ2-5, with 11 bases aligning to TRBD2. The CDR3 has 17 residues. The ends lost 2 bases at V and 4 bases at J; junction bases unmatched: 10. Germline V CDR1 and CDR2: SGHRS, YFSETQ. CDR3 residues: CASSFPTSGVPRETQYF. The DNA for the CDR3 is TGCGCCAGCAGCTTTCCGACTAGCGGGGTTCCGAGAGAGACCCAGTACTTC.

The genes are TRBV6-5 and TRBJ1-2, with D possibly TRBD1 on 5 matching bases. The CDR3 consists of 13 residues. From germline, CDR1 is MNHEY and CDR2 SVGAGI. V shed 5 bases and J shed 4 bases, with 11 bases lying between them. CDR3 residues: CASSLQGSYGYTF. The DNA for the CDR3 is TGTGCCAGCAGTCTCCAGGGTAGCTATGGCTACACCTTC.

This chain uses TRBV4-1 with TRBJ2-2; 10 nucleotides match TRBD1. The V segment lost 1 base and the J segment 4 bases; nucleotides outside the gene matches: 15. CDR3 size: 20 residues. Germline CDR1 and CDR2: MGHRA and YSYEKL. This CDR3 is CASSQAGLRDRGGRTGELFF. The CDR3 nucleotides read TGCGCCAGCAGCCAAGCCGGCCTCCGGGACAGGGGTGGGCGCACCGGGGAGCTGTTTTTT.

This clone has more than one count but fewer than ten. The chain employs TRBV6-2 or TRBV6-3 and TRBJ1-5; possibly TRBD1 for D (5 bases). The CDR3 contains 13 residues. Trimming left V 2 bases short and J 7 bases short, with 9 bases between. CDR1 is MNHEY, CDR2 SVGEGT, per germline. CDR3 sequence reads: CASSYAQAQPQHF. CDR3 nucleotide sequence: TGTGCCAGCAGTTACGCACAGGCCCAGCCCCAGCATTTT.

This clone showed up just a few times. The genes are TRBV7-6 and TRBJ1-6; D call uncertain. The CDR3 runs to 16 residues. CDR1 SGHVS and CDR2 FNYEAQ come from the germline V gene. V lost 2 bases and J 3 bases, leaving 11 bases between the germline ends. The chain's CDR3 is CASSLRVAGYNSPLHF. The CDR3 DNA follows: TGTGCCAGCAGCTTAAGGGTGGCAGGCTATAATTCACCCCTCCACTTT.

The CDR3 reads CASTAPEANEKLFF. The CDR3 DNA reads TGTGCCAGCACCGCCCCGGAGGCTAATGAAAAACTGTTTTTT. V gene TRBV25-1 combines with J gene TRBJ1-4; no definite D call. Germline V CDR1 and CDR2: MGHDK, SYGVNS. CDR3 length: 14 residues. The germline V and J ends were trimmed by 7 bases and 3 bases, with 12 bases remaining between them.

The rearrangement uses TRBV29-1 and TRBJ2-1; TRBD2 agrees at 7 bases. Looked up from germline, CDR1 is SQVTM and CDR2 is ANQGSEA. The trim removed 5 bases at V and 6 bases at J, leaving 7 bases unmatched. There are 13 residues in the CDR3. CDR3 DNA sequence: TGCAGCGTTTCCGGGACTACGCGCAATGAGCAGTTCTTC. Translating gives CSVSGTTRNEQFF.

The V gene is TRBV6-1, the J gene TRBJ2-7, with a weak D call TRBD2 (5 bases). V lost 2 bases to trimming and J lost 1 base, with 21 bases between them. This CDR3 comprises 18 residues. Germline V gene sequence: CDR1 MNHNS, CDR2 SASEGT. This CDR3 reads CASSEHTTRRVNSYEQYF. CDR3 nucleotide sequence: TGTGCCAGCAGTGAACACACCACTAGACGGGTGAATTCCTACGAGCAGTACTTC.

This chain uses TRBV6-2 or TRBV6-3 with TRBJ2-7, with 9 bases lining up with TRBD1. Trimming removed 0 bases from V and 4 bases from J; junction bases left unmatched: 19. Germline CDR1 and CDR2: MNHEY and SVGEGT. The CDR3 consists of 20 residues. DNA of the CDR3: TGTGCCAGCAGTTACTCGAGGGCGGGGGAGCTGGGACAGGGCTTATACGAGCAGTACTTC. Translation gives CASSYSRAGELGQGLYEQYF.

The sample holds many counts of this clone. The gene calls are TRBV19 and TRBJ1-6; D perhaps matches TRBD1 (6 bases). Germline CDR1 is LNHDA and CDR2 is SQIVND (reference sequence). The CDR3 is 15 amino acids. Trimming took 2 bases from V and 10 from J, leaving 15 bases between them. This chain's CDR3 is CASSIRLSGASPLHF. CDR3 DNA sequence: TGTGCCAGTAGTATAAGACTGTCAGGGGCATCACCCCTCCACTTT.

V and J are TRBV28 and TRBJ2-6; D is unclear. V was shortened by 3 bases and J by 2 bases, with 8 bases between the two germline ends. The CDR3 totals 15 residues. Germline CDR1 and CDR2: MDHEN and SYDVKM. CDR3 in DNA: TGTGCCAGCAGTTTCCCGGCGGCTGGGGCCAACGTCCTGACTTTC. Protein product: CASSFPAAGANVLTF.

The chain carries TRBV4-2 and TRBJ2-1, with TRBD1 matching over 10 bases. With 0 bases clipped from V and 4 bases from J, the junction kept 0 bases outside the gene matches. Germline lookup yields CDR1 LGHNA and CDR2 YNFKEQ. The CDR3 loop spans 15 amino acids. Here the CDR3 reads CASSQEGQGYNEQFF. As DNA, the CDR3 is TGTGCCAGCAGCCAAGAGGGACAGGGGTACAATGAGCAGTTCTTC.

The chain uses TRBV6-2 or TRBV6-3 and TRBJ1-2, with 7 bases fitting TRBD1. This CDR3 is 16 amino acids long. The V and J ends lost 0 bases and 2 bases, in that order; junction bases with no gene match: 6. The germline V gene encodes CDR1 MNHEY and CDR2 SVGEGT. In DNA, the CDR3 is TGTGCCAGCAGTTACTCGAACCACAGGGGCAACTATGGCTACACCTTC. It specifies CASSYSNHRGNYGYTF.

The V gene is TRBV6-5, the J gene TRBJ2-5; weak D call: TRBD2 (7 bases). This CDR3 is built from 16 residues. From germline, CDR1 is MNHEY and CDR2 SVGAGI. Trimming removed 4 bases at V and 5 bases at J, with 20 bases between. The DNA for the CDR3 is TGTGCCAGCAGTTCCCCCGCACAGGGAGGGTTGGAGACCCAGTACTTC. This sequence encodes CASSSPAQGGLETQYF.

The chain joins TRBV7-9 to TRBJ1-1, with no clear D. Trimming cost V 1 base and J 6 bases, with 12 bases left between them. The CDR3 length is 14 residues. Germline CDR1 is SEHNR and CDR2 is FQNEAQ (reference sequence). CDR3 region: CASSLGRAGAEAFF. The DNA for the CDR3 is TGTGCCAGCAGCTTAGGGCGGGCTGGCGCTGAAGCTTTCTTT.

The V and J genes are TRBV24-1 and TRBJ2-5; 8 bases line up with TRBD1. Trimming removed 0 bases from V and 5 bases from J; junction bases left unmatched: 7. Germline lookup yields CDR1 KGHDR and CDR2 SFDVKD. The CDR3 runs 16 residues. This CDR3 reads CATSDLRSGGTETQYF. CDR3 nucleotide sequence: TGTGCCACCAGTGATTTGCGGTCAGGGGGCACGGAGACCCAGTACTTC.

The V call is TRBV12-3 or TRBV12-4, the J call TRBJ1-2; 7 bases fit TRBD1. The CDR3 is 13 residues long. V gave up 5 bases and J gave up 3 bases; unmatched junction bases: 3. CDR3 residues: CASSTGTDYGYTF. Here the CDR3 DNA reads TGTGCCAGCAGTACCGGGACAGACTATGGCTACACCTTC.

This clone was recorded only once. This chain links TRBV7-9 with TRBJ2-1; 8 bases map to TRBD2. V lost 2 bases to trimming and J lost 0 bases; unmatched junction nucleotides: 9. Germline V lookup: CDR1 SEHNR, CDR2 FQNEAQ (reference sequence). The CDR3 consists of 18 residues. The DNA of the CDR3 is TGTGCCAGCAGCTTAAGAGGCGGGGGGAACCCCTCCTACAATGAGCAGTTCTTC. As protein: CASSLRGGGNPSYNEQFF.

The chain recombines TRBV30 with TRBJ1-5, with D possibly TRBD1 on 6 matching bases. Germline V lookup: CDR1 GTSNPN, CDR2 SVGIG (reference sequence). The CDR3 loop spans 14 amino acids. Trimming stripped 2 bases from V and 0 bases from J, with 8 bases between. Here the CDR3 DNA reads TGTGCCTGGAGTACAGGGTTTAGCAATCAGCCCCAGCATTTT. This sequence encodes CAWSTGFSNQPQHF.

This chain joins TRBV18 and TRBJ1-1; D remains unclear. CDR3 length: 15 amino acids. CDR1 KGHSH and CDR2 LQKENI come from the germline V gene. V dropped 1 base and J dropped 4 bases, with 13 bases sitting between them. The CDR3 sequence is CASSPQEGIATEAFF. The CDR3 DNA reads TGTGCCAGCTCACCACAGGAGGGAATAGCCACTGAAGCTTTCTTT.

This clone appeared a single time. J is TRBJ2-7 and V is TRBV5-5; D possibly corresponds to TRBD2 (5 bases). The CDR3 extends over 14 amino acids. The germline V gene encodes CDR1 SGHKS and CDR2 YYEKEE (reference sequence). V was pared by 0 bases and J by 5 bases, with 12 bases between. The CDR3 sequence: CASSLAGPGNEQYF. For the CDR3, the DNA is TGTGCCAGCAGCTTGGCTGGTCCGGGAAACGAGCAGTACTTC.

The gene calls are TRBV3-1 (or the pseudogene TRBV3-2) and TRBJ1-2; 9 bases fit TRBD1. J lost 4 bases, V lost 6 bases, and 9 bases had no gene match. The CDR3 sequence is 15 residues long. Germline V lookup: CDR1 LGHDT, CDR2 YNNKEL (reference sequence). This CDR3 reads CASRRRDREGYGYTF. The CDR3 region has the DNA TGTGCCAGCAGACGCCGGGACAGGGAAGGCTATGGCTACACCTTC.

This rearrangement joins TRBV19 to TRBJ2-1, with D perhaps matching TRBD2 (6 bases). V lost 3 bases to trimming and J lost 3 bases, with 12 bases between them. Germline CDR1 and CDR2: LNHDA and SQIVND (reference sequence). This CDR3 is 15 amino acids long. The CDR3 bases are TGTGCCAGTAGTATGGGCGGACTACTCTACAATGAGCAGTTCTTC. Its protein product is CASSMGGLLYNEQFF.

The CDR3 protein is CAWRGSPYEKLFF. The CDR3 bases are TGTGCCTGGCGAGGATCCCCCTATGAAAAACTGTTTTTT. The V call is TRBV30, the J call TRBJ1-4; D remains ambiguous. Germline V CDR1 and CDR2: GTSNPN, SVGIG (reference sequence). V was shortened by 5 bases and J by 6 bases, with 13 bases between the two germline ends. The CDR3 has 13 amino acids.

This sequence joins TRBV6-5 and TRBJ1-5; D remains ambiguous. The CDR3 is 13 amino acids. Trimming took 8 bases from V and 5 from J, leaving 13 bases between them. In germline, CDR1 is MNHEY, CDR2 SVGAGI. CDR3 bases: TGTGCCAGCTGTACAAACGGAGATCAGCCCCAGCATTTT. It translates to CASCTNGDQPQHF.

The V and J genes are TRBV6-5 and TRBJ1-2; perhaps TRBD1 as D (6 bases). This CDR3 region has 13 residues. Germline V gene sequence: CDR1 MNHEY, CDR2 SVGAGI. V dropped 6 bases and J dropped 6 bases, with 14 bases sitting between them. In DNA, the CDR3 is TGTGCCAGCAGGCCCGGGGGCCTTCATGGCTACACCTTC. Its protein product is CASRPGGLHGYTF.